These T cell receptor beta chains were read from a single sample in a study of blood T cell repertoires in COVID-19. Method: immunoSEQ multiplex PCR; TCRdb's copy keeps in-frame clones and lacks some. The sample has 65,000 or so clones; roughly nine tenths are singletons. Sequencing input: peripheral blood. All receptors come from a man aged 60-69 years with acute or convalescent COVID-19. The CDR3 runs from the conserved cysteine through the conserved F or W. The D gene is left open where the match is weak. Some rows mark clone size as missing; the rest say once, few, many or name a class of expanded clone.

>TRBV6-6|TRBJ1-1|NA|TRBD1
CASSYSRQGNTEAFF
TGTGCCAGCAGTTACTCTCGACAGGGAAACACTGAAGCTTTCTTT
>TRBV7-2|TRBJ2-5|NA|NA
CASSFGTQYF
TGTGCCAGCAGCTTCGGGACCCAGTACTTC
>TRBV29-1|TRBJ1-1|NA|NA
CSVRGPMAATLNTEAFF
TGCAGCGTTAGGGGTCCCATGGCCGCGACATTGAACACTGAAGCTTTCTTT
>TRBV6-5|TRBJ1-3|NA|NA
CASSRGLSSGNTIYF
TGTGCCAGCAGTAGGGGACTGTCCTCTGGAAACACCATATATTTT
>TRBV6-5|TRBJ1-5|NA|TRBD1
CASSTGSNQPQHF
TGTGCCAGCTCGACAGGGTCTAATCAGCCCCAGCATTTT
>TRBV18|TRBJ2-7|NA|TRBD2
CASSPLTSGGYEQYF
TGTGCCAGCTCACCACTGACTAGCGGGGGATACGAGCAGTACTTC
>TRBV6-2/TRBV6-3|TRBJ2-5|NA|TRBD2
CASSSGKRGVGETQYF
TGTGCCAGCAGTTCAGGAAAGCGGGGGGTCGGGGAGACCCAGTACTTC
>TRBV6-5|TRBJ1-6|once|TRBD1
CASSPQGFYNSPLHF
TGTGCCAGCAGTCCACAGGGGTTCTATAATTCACCCCTCCACTTT
>TRBV29-1|TRBJ2-5|NA|NA
CSGREAEETQYF
TGCAGCGGGAGGGAGGCCGAAGAGACCCAGTACTTC
>TRBV7-2|TRBJ1-5|NA|NA
CASSLDPGRNQPQHF
TGTGCCAGCAGCTTAGATCCAGGGCGCAATCAGCCCCAGCATTTT
>TRBV9|TRBJ1-2|NA|NA
CASSVVADAANYGYTF
TGTGCCAGCAGCGTAGTGGCAGATGCAGCTAACTATGGCTACACCTTC
>TRBV7-9|TRBJ2-1|NA|TRBD2
CASTPAGGINEQFF
TGTGCCAGCACCCCAGCGGGGGGTATCAATGAGCAGTTCTTC
>TRBV14|TRBJ1-3|NA|TRBD1
CASSRQGFGNTIYF
TGTGCCAGCAGTCGACAGGGCTTTGGAAACACCATATATTTT
>TRBV18|TRBJ1-2|NA|TRBD1
CASSHGQGYGYTF
TGTGCCAGCTCCCACGGACAGGGCTATGGCTACACCTTC
>TRBV11-2|TRBJ1-1|NA|TRBD1
CASSLGTATYTEAFF
TGTGCCAGCAGCTTGGGGACAGCTACTTACACTGAAGCTTTCTTT
>TRBV19|TRBJ1-2|NA|NA
CASSMADSYGYTF
TGTGCCAGTAGTATGGCAGACAGCTATGGCTACACCTTC
>TRBV11-2|TRBJ2-1|NA|TRBD1
CASSLGTGSYNEQFF
TGTGCCAGCAGCCTAGGGACAGGGTCCTACAATGAGCAGTTCTTC
>TRBV11-3|TRBJ2-3|NA|NA
CASSLGGFLTDTQYF
TGTGCCAGCAGCTTAGGAGGGTTCCTCACAGATACGCAGTATTTT
>TRBV10-1|TRBJ2-3|NA|NA
CASSESGVFPDTQYF
TGCGCCAGCAGTGAGTCCGGGGTTTTCCCAGATACGCAGTATTTT
>TRBV12-3/TRBV12-4|TRBJ2-2|NA|TRBD1
CASLRGKAGELFF
TGTGCCAGTCTCAGGGGGAAGGCCGGGGAGCTGTTTTTT
>TRBV6-8|TRBJ2-7|NA|NA
CASSYQGQKVYEQYF
TGTGCCAGCAGTTACCAAGGACAGAAAGTGTACGAGCAGTACTTC
>TRBV12-5|TRBJ2-7|NA|TRBD1
CASKTVTGHGEQYF
TGTGCTAGTAAGACCGTGACAGGGCACGGAGAGCAGTACTTC
>TRBV19|TRBJ1-2|NA|NA
CATYRRSGAGYTF
TGTGCCACCTATAGGCGTTCAGGCGCTGGCTACACCTTC
>TRBV7-2|TRBJ1-1|NA|NA
CASSLKSMNTEAFF
TGTGCCAGCAGCTTAAAGAGCATGAACACTGAAGCTTTCTTT
>TRBV5-8|TRBJ1-1|NA|NA
CATSSYEGWGTEAFF
TGTGCCACCAGCAGTTACGAGGGTTGGGGCACTGAAGCTTTCTTT
>TRBV15|TRBJ1-1|NA|NA
CATSQRRALSNTEAFF
TGTGCCACCAGCCAACGGCGGGCCTTAAGTAACACTGAAGCTTTCTTT
>TRBV7-9|TRBJ1-2|NA|NA
CASSLERAHYGYTF
TGTGCCAGCAGCTTAGAGCGGGCCCACTATGGCTACACCTTC
>TRBV5-6|TRBJ1-5|NA|NA
CASSFSAGPGQPQHF
TGTGCCAGCAGCTTCTCGGCCGGTCCAGGGCAGCCCCAGCATTTT
>TRBV27|TRBJ2-1|once|TRBD1
CASSPIQGRRDNEQFF
TGTGCCAGCAGTCCGATACAGGGGCGACGGGACAATGAGCAGTTCTTC
>TRBV7-9|TRBJ1-1|NA|NA
CASSPDSYMNTEAFF
TGTGCCAGCAGCCCGGACAGTTACATGAACACTGAAGCTTTCTTT
>TRBV24-1|TRBJ2-1|NA|TRBD2
CATSGGLAERNEQFF
TGTGCCACCAGTGGGGGACTAGCGGAGCGAAATGAGCAGTTCTTC
>TRBV27|TRBJ1-2|NA|NA
CASSLSAEANYGYTF
TGTGCCAGCAGTTTAAGCGCAGAAGCTAACTATGGCTACACCTTC
>TRBV7-3|TRBJ2-1|once|TRBD2
CASSLNPGGGDDNEQFF
TGTGCCAGCAGCCTAAACCCCGGCGGGGGGGATGACAATGAGCAGTTCTTC
>TRBV6-4|TRBJ1-1|NA|NA
CASSESAGLNTEAFF
TGTGCCAGCAGTGAATCGGCGGGCTTGAACACTGAAGCTTTCTTT
>TRBV5-1|TRBJ2-7|NA|TRBD1
CASARDRGTDEQYF
TGCGCCAGCGCTAGGGACAGGGGTACGGACGAGCAGTACTTC
>TRBV4-2|TRBJ1-5|NA|TRBD1
CASSQEAGQGGFQPQHF
TGTGCCAGCAGCCAAGAAGCGGGACAGGGAGGTTTTCAGCCCCAGCATTTT
>TRBV5-1|TRBJ1-1|once|TRBD1
CASSRDSGVAEAFF
TGCGCCAGCAGTCGGGACAGTGGAGTAGCTGAAGCTTTCTTT
>TRBV29-1|TRBJ1-1|NA|NA
CSGREDAMNTEAFF
TGCAGCGGGAGAGAGGATGCCATGAACACTGAAGCTTTCTTT
>TRBV23-1|TRBJ1-1|NA|NA
CASSQSRYPGHTNTEAFF
TGCGCCAGCAGTCAATCGAGGTACCCAGGGCACACGAACACTGAAGCTTTCTTT
>TRBV27|TRBJ1-5|NA|TRBD1
CASSSTTGGPGNQPQHF
TGTGCCAGCAGTTCGACCACAGGGGGCCCAGGCAATCAGCCCCAGCATTTT
>TRBV19|TRBJ1-6|many|TRBD1
CASSIRTGGKYNSPLHF
TGTGCCAGTAGTATCCGGACAGGGGGCAAATATAATTCACCCCTCCACTTT
>TRBV30|TRBJ2-7|NA|NA
CAWSVGGQGFSEQYF
TGTGCCTGGAGTGTAGGCGGCCAGGGGTTCTCCGAGCAGTACTTC
>TRBV13|TRBJ2-7|once|TRBD2
CASSHSGGGSYEQYF
TGTGCCAGCAGTCACAGCGGGGGGGGCTCCTACGAGCAGTACTTC
>TRBV7-9|TRBJ1-1|once|TRBD1
CASSLGQPMNTEAFF
TGTGCCAGCAGCTTGGGACAGCCTATGAACACTGAAGCTTTCTTT
>TRBV3-1/TRBV3-2|TRBJ2-7|NA|NA
CASRRRGGYEQYF
TGTGCCAGCAGGCGGAGGGGGGGATACGAGCAGTACTTC
>TRBV29-1|TRBJ1-2|NA|NA
CSVGDTNYGYTF
TGCAGCGTTGGGGACACGAACTATGGCTACACCTTC
>TRBV6-5|TRBJ1-1|NA|NA
CASSSASSELSRGAFF
TGTGCCAGCAGTTCTGCATCGTCGGAGCTTTCGCGGGGAGCTTTCTTT
>TRBV6-4|TRBJ2-2|NA|TRBD1
CASSPTGQGLTGELFF
TGTGCCAGCAGTCCGACGGGACAGGGCCTCACCGGGGAGCTGTTTTTT
>TRBV5-1|TRBJ2-7|NA|NA
CASSLGGIYEQYF
TGCGCCAGCAGCTTGGGAGGGATCTACGAGCAGTACTTC
>TRBV19|TRBJ1-6|NA|NA
CASSTIGRGVNSPLHF
TGTGCCAGTAGCACGATCGGGAGGGGGGTTAATTCACCCCTCCACTTT
>TRBV5-1|TRBJ1-1|NA|NA
CASRTGLNTEAFF
TGCGCCAGTCGAACAGGGCTGAACACTGAAGCTTTCTTT
>TRBV6-5|TRBJ2-7|NA|NA
CASSYAGTWDSEQYF
TGTGCCAGCAGTTATGCCGGGACTTGGGACTCCGAGCAGTACTTC
>TRBV3-1/TRBV3-2|TRBJ2-3|NA|TRBD1
CASKGEGTGFPDTQYF
TGTGCCAGCAAAGGAGAGGGGACAGGGTTCCCAGATACGCAGTATTTT
>TRBV24-1|TRBJ1-4|once|NA
CATSDARSTNEKLFF
TGTGCCACCAGTGATGCACGGTCAACTAATGAAAAACTGTTTTTT